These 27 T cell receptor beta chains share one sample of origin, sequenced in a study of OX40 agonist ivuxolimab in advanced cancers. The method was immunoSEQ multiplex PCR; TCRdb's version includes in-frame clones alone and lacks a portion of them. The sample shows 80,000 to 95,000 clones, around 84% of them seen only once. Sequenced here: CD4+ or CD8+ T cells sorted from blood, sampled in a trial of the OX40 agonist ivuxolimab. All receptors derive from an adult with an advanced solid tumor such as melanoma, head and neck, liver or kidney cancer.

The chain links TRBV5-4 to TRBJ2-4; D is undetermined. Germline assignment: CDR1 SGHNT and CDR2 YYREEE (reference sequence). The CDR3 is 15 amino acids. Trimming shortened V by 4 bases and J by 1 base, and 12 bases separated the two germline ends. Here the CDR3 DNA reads TGTGCCAGCAGCCCCTCCCTGGGGGCCAAAAACATTCAGTACTTC. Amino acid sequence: CASSPSLGAKNIQYF.

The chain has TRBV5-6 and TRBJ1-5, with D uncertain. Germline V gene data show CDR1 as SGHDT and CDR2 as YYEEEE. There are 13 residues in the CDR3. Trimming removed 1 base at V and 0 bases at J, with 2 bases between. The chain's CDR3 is CASSLFSNQPQHF. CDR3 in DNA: TGTGCCAGCAGCTTGTTTAGCAATCAGCCCCAGCATTTT.

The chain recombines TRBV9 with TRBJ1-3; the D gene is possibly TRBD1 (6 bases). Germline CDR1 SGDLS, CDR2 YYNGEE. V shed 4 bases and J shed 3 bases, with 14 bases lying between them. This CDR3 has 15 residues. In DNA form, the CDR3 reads TGTGCCAGCAGCACCGGAACAGGGATTGGAAACACCATATATTTT. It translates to CASSTGTGIGNTIYF.

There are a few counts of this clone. In DNA, the CDR3 is TGTGCCAGCAGTTCTCCGCCGGCGGGGGGACGCACAGATACGCAGTATTTT. Protein product: CASSSPPAGGRTDTQYF. The chain combines TRBV27 with TRBJ2-3; TRBD2 agrees at 8 bases. Germline V gene data show CDR1 as MNHEY and CDR2 as SMNVEV (reference sequence). This CDR3 contains 17 residues. Trimming at V came to 4 bases and at J to 1 base, leaving 10 bases not matched to a gene.

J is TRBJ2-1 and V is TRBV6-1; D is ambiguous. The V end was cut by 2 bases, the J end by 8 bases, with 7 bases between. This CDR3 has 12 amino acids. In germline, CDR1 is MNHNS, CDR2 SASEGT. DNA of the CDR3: TGTGCCAGCAGTGAATCGCGGCATGAGCAGTTCTTC. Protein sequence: CASSESRHEQFF.

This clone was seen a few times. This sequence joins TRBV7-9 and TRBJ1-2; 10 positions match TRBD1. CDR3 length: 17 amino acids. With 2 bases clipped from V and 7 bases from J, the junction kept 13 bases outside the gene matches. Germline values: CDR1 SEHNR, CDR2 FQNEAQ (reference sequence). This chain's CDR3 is CASSLSWDRGLRGGYTF. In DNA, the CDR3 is TGTGCCAGCAGCTTAAGTTGGGACAGGGGCCTCCGGGGTGGCTACACCTTC.

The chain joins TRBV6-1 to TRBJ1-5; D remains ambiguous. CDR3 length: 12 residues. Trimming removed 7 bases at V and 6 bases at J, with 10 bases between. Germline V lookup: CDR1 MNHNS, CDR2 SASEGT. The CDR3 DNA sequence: TGTGCCAGCAACGAAGGCGGTCAGCCCCAGCATTTT. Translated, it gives CASNEGGQPQHF.

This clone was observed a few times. The CDR3 coding sequence is TGTGCCAGCAGCTTAGCGTTAGCGGGGGCGGGTGAAGCTTTCTTT. Translated: CASSLALAGAGEAFF. The J gene is TRBJ1-1, the V gene TRBV7-9; D perhaps matches TRBD1 (6 bases). Germline CDR1 and CDR2: SEHNR and FQNEAQ (reference sequence). V dropped 0 bases and J dropped 7 bases, with 15 bases sitting between them. The CDR3 covers 15 residues.

Here the CDR3 reads CASSPSSGPDIYGYTF. CDR3 in DNA: TGTGCCAGCTCACCTTCCTCAGGGCCAGATATATATGGCTACACCTTC. V gene TRBV18 combines with J gene TRBJ1-2; the D gene is possibly TRBD1 (5 bases). The CDR3 runs 16 residues. The V gene lost 3 bases and the J gene lost 5 bases, with 19 bases spanning the gap. Germline CDR1 is KGHSH and CDR2 is LQKENI.

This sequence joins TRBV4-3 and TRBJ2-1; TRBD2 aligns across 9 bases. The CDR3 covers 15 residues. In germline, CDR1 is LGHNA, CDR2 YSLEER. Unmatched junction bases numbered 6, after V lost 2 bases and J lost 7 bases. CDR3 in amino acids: CASSQSRGGWNEQFF. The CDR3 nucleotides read TGCGCCAGCAGCCAATCGCGGGGGGGGTGGAATGAGCAGTTCTTC.

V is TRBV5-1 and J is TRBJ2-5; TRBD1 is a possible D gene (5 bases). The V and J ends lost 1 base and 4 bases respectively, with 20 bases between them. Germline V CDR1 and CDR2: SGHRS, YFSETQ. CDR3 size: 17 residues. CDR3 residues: CASSLIGNPRVGETQYF. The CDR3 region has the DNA TGCGCCAGCAGCTTGATCGGAAATCCCAGGGTAGGAGAGACCCAGTACTTC. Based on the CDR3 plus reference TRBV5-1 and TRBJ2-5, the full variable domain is KAGVTQTPRYLIKTRGQQVTLSCSPISGHRSVSWYQQTPGQGLQFLFEYFSETQRNKGNFPGRFSGRQFSNSRSEMNVSTLELGDSALYLCASSLIGNPRVGETQYFGPGTRLLVL.

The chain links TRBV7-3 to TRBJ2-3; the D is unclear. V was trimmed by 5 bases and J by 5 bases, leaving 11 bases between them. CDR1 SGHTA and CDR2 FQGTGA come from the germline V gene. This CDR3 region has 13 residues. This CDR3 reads CASSPSRLDTQYF. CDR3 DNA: TGTGCCAGCAGCCCATCTAGACTAGATACGCAGTATTTT.

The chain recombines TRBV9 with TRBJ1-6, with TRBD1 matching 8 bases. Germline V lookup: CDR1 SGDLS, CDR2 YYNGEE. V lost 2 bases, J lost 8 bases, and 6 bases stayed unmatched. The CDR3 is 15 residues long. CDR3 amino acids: CASSVRQGQDSPLHF. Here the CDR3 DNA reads TGTGCCAGCAGCGTCAGACAGGGGCAGGATTCACCCCTCCACTTT. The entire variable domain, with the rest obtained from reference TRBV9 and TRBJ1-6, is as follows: DSGVTQTPKHLITATGQRVTLRCSPRSGDLSVYWYQQSLDQGLQFLIQYYNGEERAKGNILERFSAQQFPDLHSELNLSSLELGDSALYFCASSVRQGQDSPLHFGNGTRLTVT.

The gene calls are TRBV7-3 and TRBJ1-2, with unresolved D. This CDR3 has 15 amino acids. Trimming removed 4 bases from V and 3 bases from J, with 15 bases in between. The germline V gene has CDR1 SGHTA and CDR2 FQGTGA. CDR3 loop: CASSSQSQDHYGYTF. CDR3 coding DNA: TGTGCCAGCAGCTCCCAATCCCAGGATCACTATGGCTACACCTTC.

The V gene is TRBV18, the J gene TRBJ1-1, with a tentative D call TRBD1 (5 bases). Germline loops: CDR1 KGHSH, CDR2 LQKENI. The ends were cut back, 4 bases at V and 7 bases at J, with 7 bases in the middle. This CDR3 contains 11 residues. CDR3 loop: CASSRGDEAFF. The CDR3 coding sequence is TGTGCCAGCTCACGAGGGGATGAAGCTTTCTTT.

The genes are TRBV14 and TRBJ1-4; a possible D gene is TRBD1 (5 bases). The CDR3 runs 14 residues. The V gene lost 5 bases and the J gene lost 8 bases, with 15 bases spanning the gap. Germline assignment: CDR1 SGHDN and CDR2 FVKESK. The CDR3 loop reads CASSSGLMREKLFF. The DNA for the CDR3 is TGTGCCAGCAGCTCGGGACTCATGAGGGAAAAACTGTTTTTT.

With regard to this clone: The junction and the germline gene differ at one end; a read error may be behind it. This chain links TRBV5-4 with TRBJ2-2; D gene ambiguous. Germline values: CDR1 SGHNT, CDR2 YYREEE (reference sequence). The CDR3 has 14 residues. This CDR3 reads CASTLGRNTGELFF. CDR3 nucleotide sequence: TGTGCCAGCACCTTGGGTAGGAACACCGGGGAGCTGTTTTTT.

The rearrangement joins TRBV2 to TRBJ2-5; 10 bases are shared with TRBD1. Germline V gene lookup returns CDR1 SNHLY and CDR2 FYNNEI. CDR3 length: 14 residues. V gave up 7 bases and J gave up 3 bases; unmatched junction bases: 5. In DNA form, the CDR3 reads TGTGCCAGCACCCCGGGGACAGGGGAAGAGACCCAGTACTTC. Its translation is CASTPGTGEETQYF.

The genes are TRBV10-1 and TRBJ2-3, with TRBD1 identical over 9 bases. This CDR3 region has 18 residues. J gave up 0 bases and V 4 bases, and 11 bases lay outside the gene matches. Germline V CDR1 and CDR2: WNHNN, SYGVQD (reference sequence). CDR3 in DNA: TGCGCCAGCAGTGGGGACCGGGACAGGGCAGCTAGCACAGATACGCAGTATTTT. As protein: CASSGDRDRAASTDTQYF.

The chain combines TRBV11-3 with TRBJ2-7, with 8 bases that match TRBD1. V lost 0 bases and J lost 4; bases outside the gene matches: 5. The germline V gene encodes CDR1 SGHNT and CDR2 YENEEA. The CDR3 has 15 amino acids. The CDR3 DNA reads TGTGCCAGCAGCTTAGATGGACAGGGAGGATACGAGCAGTACTTC. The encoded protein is CASSLDGQGGYEQYF.

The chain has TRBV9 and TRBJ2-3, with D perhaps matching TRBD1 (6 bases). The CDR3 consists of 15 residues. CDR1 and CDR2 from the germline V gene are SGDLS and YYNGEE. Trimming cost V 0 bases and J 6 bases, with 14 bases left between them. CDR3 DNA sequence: TGTGCCAGCAGCGTAGGGACAGCGAATCAGGATACGCAGTATTTT. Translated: CASSVGTANQDTQYF.

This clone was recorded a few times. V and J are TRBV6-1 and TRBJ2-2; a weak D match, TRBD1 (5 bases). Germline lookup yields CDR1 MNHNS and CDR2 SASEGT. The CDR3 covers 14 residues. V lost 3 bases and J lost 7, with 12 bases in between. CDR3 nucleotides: TGTGCCAGCAGTGATTCCTGGGGCTTCGGGGAGCTGTTTTTT. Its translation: CASSDSWGFGELFF.

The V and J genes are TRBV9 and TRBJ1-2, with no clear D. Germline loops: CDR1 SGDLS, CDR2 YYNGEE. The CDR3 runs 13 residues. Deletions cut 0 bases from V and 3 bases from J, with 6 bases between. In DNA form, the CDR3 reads TGTGCCAGCAGCGTAGGGCAGTACTATGGCTACACCTTC. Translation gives CASSVGQYYGYTF.

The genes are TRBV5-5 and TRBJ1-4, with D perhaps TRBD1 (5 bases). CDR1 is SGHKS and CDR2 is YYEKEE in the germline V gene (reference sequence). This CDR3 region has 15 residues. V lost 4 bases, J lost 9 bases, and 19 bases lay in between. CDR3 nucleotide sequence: TGTGCCAGCAGCCTACTGGTCATCGGACAAAAAAAACTGTTTTTT. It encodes CASSLLVIGQKKLFF.

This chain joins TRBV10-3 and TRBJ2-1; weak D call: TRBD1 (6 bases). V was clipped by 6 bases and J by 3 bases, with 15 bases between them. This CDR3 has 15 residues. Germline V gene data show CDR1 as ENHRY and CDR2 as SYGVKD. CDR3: CAISARDIDYNEQFF. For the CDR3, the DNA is TGTGCCATCAGCGCCAGGGACATAGACTACAATGAGCAGTTCTTC.

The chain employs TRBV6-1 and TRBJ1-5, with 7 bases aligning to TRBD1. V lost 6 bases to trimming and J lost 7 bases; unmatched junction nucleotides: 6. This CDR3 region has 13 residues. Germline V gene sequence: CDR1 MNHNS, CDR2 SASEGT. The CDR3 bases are TGTGCCAGCAGACTCCACAGGGGACAGCCCCAGCATTTT. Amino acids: CASRLHRGQPQHF.

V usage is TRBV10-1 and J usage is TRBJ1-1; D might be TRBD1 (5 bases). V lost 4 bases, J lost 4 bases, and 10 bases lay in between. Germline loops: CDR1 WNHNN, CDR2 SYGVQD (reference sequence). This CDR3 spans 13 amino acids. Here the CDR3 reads CASSVSGGTEAFF. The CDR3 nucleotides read TGCGCCAGCAGTGTATCTGGGGGCACTGAAGCTTTCTTT.